This T cell receptor (beta chain) stems from a study of T cell repertoires in cytomegalovirus infection. Across the whole study: Indicated by public TCR beta signatures were CMV infection and matching HLA type. Overall study findings and caveats: In two of eight donors, the top clonotype was HLA-C-restricted CMV-specific. Cumulative frequency of public TCR beta families picked out carriers of CMV plus the relevant HLA.

This CDR3 has 13 amino acids. Trimming took off 1 base at V and 7 bases at J, with 13 bases between the two ends. The germline V gene encodes CDR1 GTSNPN and CDR2 SVGIG (reference sequence). TCRdb re-called the reads with MiXCR, one entry per CDR3 protein. The sample shows about 230,000 distinct CDR3 sequences, approximately 22% of them seen only once. As for this clonotype: The target antigen is unknown.

This clonotype was obtained from a human donor in good health (CMV status not recorded). Some clones in this sample may be carry-over from other donors' samples. This sequence joins TRBV30 and TRBJ1-2; D unresolved. Sample: CD8+ T cells from PBMCs. The CDR3 is CAWSEPPGVGYTF. DNA of the CDR3: TGTGCCTGGAGTGAGCCCCCCGGGGTTGGCTACACCTTC.